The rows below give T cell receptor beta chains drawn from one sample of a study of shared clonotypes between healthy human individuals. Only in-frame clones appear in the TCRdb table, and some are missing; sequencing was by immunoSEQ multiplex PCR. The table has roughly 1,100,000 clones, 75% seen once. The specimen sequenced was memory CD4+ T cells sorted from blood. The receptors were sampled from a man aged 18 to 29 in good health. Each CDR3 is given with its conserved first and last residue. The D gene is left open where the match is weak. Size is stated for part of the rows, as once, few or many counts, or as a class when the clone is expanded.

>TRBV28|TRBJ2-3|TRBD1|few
CASSPPTGLTDTQYF
TGTGCCAGCAGCCCCCCGACAGGGCTGACAGATACGCAGTATTTT
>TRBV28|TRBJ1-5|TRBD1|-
CASSLHDRVHQPQHF
TGTGCCAGCAGTTTACACGACAGGGTCCACCAGCCCCAGCATTTT
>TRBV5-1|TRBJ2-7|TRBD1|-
CASSRSLVGTANEQYF
TGCGCCAGCAGCCGATCCCTTGTTGGGACAGCAAACGAGCAGTACTTC
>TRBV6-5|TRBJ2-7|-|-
CASTYAGTGSYEQYF
TGTGCCAGCACCTATGCCGGGACGGGGTCCTACGAGCAGTACTTC
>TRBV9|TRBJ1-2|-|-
CASSFLPEVSDGYTF
TGTGCCAGCAGCTTTCTCCCGGAGGTCTCGGATGGCTACACCTTC
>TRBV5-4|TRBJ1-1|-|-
CASSRWEKNTEAFF
TGTGCCAGCTCCCGGTGGGAGAAAAACACTGAAGCTTTCTTT
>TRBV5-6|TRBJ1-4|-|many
CASSSGSYLEKLFF
TGTGCCAGCAGCTCCGGCAGCTACCTTGAAAAACTGTTTTTT
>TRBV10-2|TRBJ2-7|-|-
CASSENSGYEQYF
TGCGCCAGCAGTGAGAATAGTGGCTACGAGCAGTACTTC
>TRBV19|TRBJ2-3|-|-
CASSIGLSTDTQYF
TGTGCCAGTAGTATAGGACTTTCCACAGATACGCAGTATTTT
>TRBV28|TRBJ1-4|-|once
CASTSWGQVSEKLFF
TGTGCCAGCACCTCGTGGGGGCAAGTGAGTGAAAAACTGTTTTTT
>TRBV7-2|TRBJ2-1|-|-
CASSLVRPQFF
TGTGCCAGCAGCTTAGTTCGACCGCAGTTCTTC
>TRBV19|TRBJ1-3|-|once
CASHDSGRVSGNTIYF
TGTGCCAGTCACGATTCGGGTCGCGTCTCTGGAAACACCATATATTTT
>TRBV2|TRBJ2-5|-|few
CASSLRRETQYF
TGTGCCAGCAGTTTACGGCGAGAGACCCAGTACTTC
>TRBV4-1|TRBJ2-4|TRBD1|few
CASSQDWTGTGASKYF
TGCGCCAGCAGCCAAGATTGGACCGGGACAGGGGCCTCCAAGTACTTC
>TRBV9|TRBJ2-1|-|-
CASSVNGNSYNEQFF
TGTGCCAGCAGCGTAAACGGGAATTCCTACAATGAGCAGTTCTTC
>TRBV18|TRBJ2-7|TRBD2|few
CASSAELDGTSGILSYEQYF
TGTGCCAGCTCAGCCGAATTGGACGGGACTAGCGGGATCCTATCCTACGAGCAGTACTTC
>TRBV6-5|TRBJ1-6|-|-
CASSRSTDNSPLHF
TGTGCCAGCAGTAGATCGACGGATAATTCACCCCTCCACTTT
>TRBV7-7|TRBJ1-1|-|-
CASSYREFMNTEAFF
TGTGCTAGCAGTTACAGGGAGTTTATGAACACTGAAGCTTTCTTT
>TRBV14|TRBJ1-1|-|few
CASSQNVAAEAFF
TGTGCCAGCAGCCAAAACGTGGCAGCTGAAGCTTTCTTT
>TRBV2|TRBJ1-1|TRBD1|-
CASNRDRNTEAFF
TGTGCCAGTAACCGGGACAGGAACACTGAAGCTTTCTTT
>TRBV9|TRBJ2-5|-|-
CASSVASSGSLRETQYF
TGTGCCAGCAGCGTAGCTTCCAGCGGAAGTTTACGGGAGACCCAGTACTTC
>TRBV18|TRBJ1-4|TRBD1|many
CASSPDRRANEKLFF
TGTGCCAGCTCACCGGACAGGAGGGCTAATGAAAAACTGTTTTTT
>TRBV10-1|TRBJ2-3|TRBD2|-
CASSEGLAGGPGTDTQYF
TGCGCCAGCAGTGAGGGGCTAGCGGGAGGGCCCGGCACAGATACGCAGTATTTT
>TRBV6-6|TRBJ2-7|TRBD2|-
CASSYTLAGGIEQYF
TGTGCCAGCAGTTACACTCTAGCGGGAGGTATCGAGCAGTACTTC
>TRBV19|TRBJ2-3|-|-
CASSMARGTDTQYF
TGTGCCAGTAGTATGGCTAGAGGCACAGATACGCAGTATTTT
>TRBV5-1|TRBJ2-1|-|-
CASSFASVPLSSYNEQFF
TGCGCCAGCAGCTTCGCTAGCGTTCCCCTAAGCTCCTACAATGAGCAGTTCTTC
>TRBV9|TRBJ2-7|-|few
CASSVEGDRFSYEQYF
TGTGCCAGCAGCGTGGAGGGGGACAGATTCTCCTACGAGCAGTACTTC
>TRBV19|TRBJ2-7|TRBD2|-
CASSEVGGNSYEQYF
TGTGCCAGTAGTGAAGTGGGGGGGAATTCCTACGAGCAGTACTTC
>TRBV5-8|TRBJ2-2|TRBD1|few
CASSPRDRSTGELFF
TGTGCCAGCAGCCCCCGGGACAGGTCGACCGGGGAGCTGTTTTTT
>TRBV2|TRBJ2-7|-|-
CASSEDIFEGYEQYF
TGTGCCAGCAGTGAGGACATTTTCGAGGGGTACGAGCAGTACTTC
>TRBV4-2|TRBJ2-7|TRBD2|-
CASSQPGLAGDYEQYF
TGTGCCAGCAGCCAACCGGGACTAGCGGGGGACTACGAGCAGTACTTC
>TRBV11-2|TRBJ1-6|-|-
CASSSRQRNSPLHF
TGTGCCAGCAGCTCTAGACAGCGAAATTCACCCCTCCACTTT
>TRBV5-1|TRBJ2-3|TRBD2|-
CASSLPSGNTDTQYF
TGCGCCAGCAGCTTGCCTAGCGGTAACACAGATACGCAGTATTTT